The rows below give T cell receptor beta chains drawn from one sample of a study of blood T cells in healthy people across ages. TCRdb re-called the 5' RACE reads through MiXCR, storing one row per CDR3 protein. The sample records more than 1,400,000 distinct CDR3 sequences, approximately 42% being singletons. Sequencing was performed on blood. The receptors come from a young woman in good health. Both conserved end residues are part of each CDR3. The D gene is left open where the match is weak. Rows give clone size only sometimes, using once, few, many, or a class for an expanded clone.

13 | TRBJ1-5 | TRBV19 | . | . | CASSISQDQPQHF | TGTGCCAGTAGTATAAGCCAGGATCAGCCCCAGCATTTT
12 | TRBJ2-7 | TRBV28 | few | . | CASSTGEWEQYF | TGTGCCAGCAGTACGGGGGAGTGGGAGCAGTACTTC
16 | TRBJ2-5 | TRBV27 | . | . | CASSFLLGGARETQYF | TGTGCCAGCAGTTTTTTGCTAGGGGGGGCGAGGGAGACCCAGTACTTC
14 | TRBJ1-2 | TRBV3-1 | once | . | CASRGRGRNYGYTF | TGTGCCAGCAGGGGCCGGGGGAGGAACTATGGCTACACCTTC
15 | TRBJ2-3 | TRBV2 | . | TRBD1 | CASRGQVVRTDTQYF | TGTGCCAGCAGAGGACAGGTCGTCCGCACAGATACGCAGTATTTT
13 | TRBJ2-1 | TRBV7-3 | many | . | CASSLTSYNEQFF | TGTGCCAGCAGTTTGACTAGTTACAATGAGCAGTTCTTC
15 | TRBJ2-7 | TRBV6-1 | few | . | CASSEVRGSYYEQYF | TGTGCCAGCAGTGAGGTACGAGGGTCGTACTACGAGCAGTACTTC
14 | TRBJ2-7 | TRBV20-1 | . | . | CSVSSGELYNEQYF | TGCAGTGTTAGCTCGGGGGAGCTGTACAATGAGCAGTACTTC
13 | TRBJ1-1 | TRBV9 | . | . | CASGQGPNTEAFF | TGTGCCAGCGGCCAGGGTCCGAACACTGAAGCTTTCTTT
15 | TRBJ2-3 | TRBV4-2 | few | TRBD2 | CASSQPGAGGDTQYF | TGTGCCAGCAGCCAACCGGGTGCGGGGGGTGATACGCAGTATTTT
14 | TRBJ2-1 | TRBV12-3/TRBV12-4 | . | . | CASSFAPSYNEQFF | TGTGCCAGCAGTTTCGCTCCCTCCTACAATGAGCAGTTCTTC
12 | TRBJ2-3 | TRBV4-1 | few | . | CASEGPTDTQYF | TGCGCCAGCGAGGGCCCAACAGATACGCAGTATTTT
19 | TRBJ2-1 | TRBV7-3 | . | . | CASSPAGTMVPLSYNEQFF | TGTGCCAGCAGCCCTGCCGGGACAATGGTGCCACTTTCCTACAATGAGCAGTTCTTC
11 | TRBJ2-3 | TRBV20-1 | . | . | CSAQAQDTQYF | TGCAGTGCCCAGGCTCAAGATACGCAGTATTTT
17 | TRBJ1-6 | TRBV5-1 | . | TRBD1 | CASSLGTGGFGNSPLHF | TGCGCCAGCAGCTTGGGGACAGGGGGCTTTGGAAATTCACCCCTCCACTTT
16 | TRBJ2-1 | TRBV6-5 | . | TRBD2 | CASSYSRLAGRGEQFF | TGTGCCAGCAGTTACTCTAGACTAGCGGGAAGGGGTGAGCAGTTCTTC
15 | TRBJ2-1 | TRBV20-1 | . | TRBD2 | CSASTIAGGYNEQFF | TGCAGTGCTAGTACAATAGCGGGGGGCTACAATGAGCAGTTCTTC
13 | TRBJ1-4 | TRBV9 | few | . | CASSVGGEEKLFF | TGTGCCAGCAGCGTAGGAGGGGAAGAAAAACTGTTTTTT
17 | TRBJ1-5 | TRBV5-1 | . | . | CASSLDSGTTSNQPQHF | TGCGCCAGCAGCTTGGATTCTGGGACGACGAGCAATCAGCCCCAGCATTTT
14 | TRBJ2-5 | TRBV20-1 | . | . | CSVPLVGSRETQYF | TGCAGTGTTCCTTTAGTGGGATCGAGAGAGACCCAGTACTTC
15 | TRBJ2-3 | TRBV2 | . | TRBD2 | CASRELAGGPDTQYF | TGTGCCAGCAGGGAACTAGCGGGGGGGCCAGATACGCAGTATTTT
12 | TRBJ1-4 | TRBV10-1 | . | . | CSSSDGNEKLFF | TGCTCCAGCAGTGACGGCAATGAAAAACTGTTTTTT
14 | TRBJ2-5 | TRBV10-3 | . | . | CAITRGPGEETQYF | TGTGCCATCACACGGGGCCCAGGAGAGGAGACCCAGTACTTC
15 | TRBJ2-7 | TRBV30 | . | TRBD2 | CAWKTTSGPTYEQYF | TGTGCCTGGAAAACTACTAGCGGGCCTACCTACGAGCAGTACTTC
15 | TRBJ2-7 | TRBV4-1 | few | . | CASSQVVSGNYEQYF | TGCGCCAGCAGCCAAGTGGTATCGGGAAACTACGAGCAGTACTTC
13 | TRBJ2-5 | TRBV7-9 | . | . | CASRLGGRETQYF | TGTGCCAGCAGATTAGGGGGACGGGAGACCCAGTACTTC
15 | TRBJ2-5 | TRBV20-1 | . | TRBD2 | CSARERLAVQETQYF | TGCAGTGCTAGAGAGAGGCTAGCGGTCCAAGAGACCCAGTACTTC
15 | TRBJ2-3 | TRBV5-4 | . | . | CASSSRLDNTDTQYF | TGTGCCAGCAGCTCGAGACTTGATAACACAGATACGCAGTATTTT
14 | TRBJ2-6 | TRBV10-3 | once | . | CATSDRVGASVLTF | TGTGCCACCAGTGACCGAGTTGGGGCCAGCGTCCTGACTTTC
16 | TRBJ2-7 | TRBV27 | . | . | CASSTTRKGPSYEQYF | TGTGCCAGCAGTACCACCCGGAAGGGCCCTTCCTACGAGCAGTACTTC
13 | TRBJ1-1 | TRBV5-1 | . | . | CASSGGRITEAFF | TGCGCCAGCAGCGGGGGGCGCATCACTGAAGCTTTCTTT
13 | TRBJ2-3 | TRBV3-1 | . | . | CASSSGGTFTQYF | TGTGCCAGCAGCTCCGGGGGAACCTTTACGCAGTATTTT
12 | TRBJ2-4 | TRBV20-1 | . | . | CSASGGSDIQYF | TGCAGTGCTAGCGGGGGCAGTGACATTCAGTACTTC
17 | TRBJ2-1 | TRBV7-8 | . | TRBD2 | CASSLRRGLADDNEQFF | TGTGCCAGCAGCTTACGAAGAGGACTAGCGGATGACAATGAGCAGTTCTTT
14 | TRBJ2-7 | TRBV4-1 | . | . | CANSQDGNSYEQYF | TGCGCCAACAGCCAAGACGGAAACTCCTACGAGCAGTACTTC
16 | TRBJ2-2 | TRBV20-1 | once | TRBD2 | CSARLAGGPNTGELFF | TGCAGTGCAAGACTAGCGGGGGGGCCGAACACCGGGGAGCTGTTTTTT
15 | TRBJ1-2 | TRBV30 | . | TRBD1 | CAWIRQGTMGAGYTF | TGTGCCTGGATAAGACAGGGTACAATGGGCGCTGGCTACACCTTC
17 | TRBJ2-1 | TRBV3-1 | . | TRBD2 | CASSRLTGTSGYNEQFF | TGTGCCAGCAGCCGATTGACCGGGACTAGCGGATACAATGAGCAGTTCTTC
13 | TRBJ1-2 | TRBV10-3 | many | . | CAISETTSYGYTF | TGTGCCATCAGTGAGACAACTTCGTATGGCTACACCTTC
13 | TRBJ2-4 | TRBV7-2 | few | TRBD2 | CASSRTSLHIQYF | TGTGCCAGCAGCCGGACTAGCTTACACATTCAGTACTTC
16 | TRBJ2-3 | TRBV2 | few | TRBD1 | CASSEATGKGTDTQYF | TGTGCCAGCAGTGAAGCGACAGGGAAGGGCACAGATACGCAGTATTTT
12 | TRBJ1-1 | TRBV30 | few | . | CAWSVIRTEAFF | TGTGCCTGGAGTGTAATTCGAACTGAAGCTTTCTTT
16 | TRBJ1-6 | TRBV28 | . | . | CASSFNQGNYNSPLHF | TGTGCCAGCAGTTTTAATCAGGGAAACTATAATTCACCCCTCCACTTT
15 | TRBJ2-3 | TRBV7-7 | . | . | CASSSADGYTDTQYF | TGTGCCAGCAGCTCTGCCGACGGATACACAGATACGCAGTATTTT
18 | TRBJ2-7 | TRBV4-1 | . | . | CASSLSKQAGFPVDEQYF | TGCGCCAGCAGCCTGTCGAAGCAGGCGGGCTTCCCAGTCGACGAGCAGTACTTC